The T cell receptor (beta chain) under discussion was sequenced for a study of long-term antiretroviral therapy in people with HIV. Per germline, CDR1 SGDLS and CDR2 YYNGEE. This CDR3 contains 14 residues. V gave up 4 bases and J gave up 3 bases; unmatched junction bases: 7. Samples were assayed with immunoSEQ v3.0 at survey level. The repertoire was sequenced with immunoSEQ multiplex PCR; TCRdb's copy has only in-frame clones and lacks some. Among some 25,000 clones, around 80% were seen once, and the ten largest hold roughly 5.6%. The V and J genes are TRBV9 and TRBJ2-7, with 7 bases aligning to TRBD1. This sequence was found in a man aged 18 to 30 with HIV. The sequenced sample was unsorted PBMCs, obtained 3 years after starting antiretroviral therapy. The CDR3 DNA reads as TGTGCCAGCAGCTCAACCGGGACAGTCTACGAGCAGTACTTC. It codes for CASSSTGTVYEQYF.